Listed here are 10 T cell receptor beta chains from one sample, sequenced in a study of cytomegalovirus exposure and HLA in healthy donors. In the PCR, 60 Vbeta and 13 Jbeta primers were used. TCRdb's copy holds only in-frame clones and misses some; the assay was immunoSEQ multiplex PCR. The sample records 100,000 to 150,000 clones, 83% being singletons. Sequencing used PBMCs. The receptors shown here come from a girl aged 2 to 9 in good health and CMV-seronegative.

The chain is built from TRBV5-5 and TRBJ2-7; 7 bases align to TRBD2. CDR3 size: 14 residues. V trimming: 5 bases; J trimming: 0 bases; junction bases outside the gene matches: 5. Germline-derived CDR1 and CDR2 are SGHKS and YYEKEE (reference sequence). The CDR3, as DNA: TGTGCCAGCAGTCGAAGCGGGAACTCCTACGAGCAGTACTTC. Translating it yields CASSRSGNSYEQYF.

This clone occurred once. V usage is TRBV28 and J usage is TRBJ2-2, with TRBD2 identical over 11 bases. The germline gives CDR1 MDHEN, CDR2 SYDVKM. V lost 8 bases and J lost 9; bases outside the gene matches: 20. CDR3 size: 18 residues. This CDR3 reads CASRPSLAGDLVRRELFF. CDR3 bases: TGTGCCAGCCGACCGTCACTAGCGGGAGATTTGGTTAGGCGGGAGCTGTTTTTT.

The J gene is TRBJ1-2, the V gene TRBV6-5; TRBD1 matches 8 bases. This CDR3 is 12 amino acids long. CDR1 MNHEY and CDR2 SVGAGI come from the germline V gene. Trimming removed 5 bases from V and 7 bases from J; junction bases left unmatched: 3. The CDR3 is CASSGQGGGYTF. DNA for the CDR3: TGTGCCAGCAGTGGACAGGGAGGTGGCTACACCTTC.

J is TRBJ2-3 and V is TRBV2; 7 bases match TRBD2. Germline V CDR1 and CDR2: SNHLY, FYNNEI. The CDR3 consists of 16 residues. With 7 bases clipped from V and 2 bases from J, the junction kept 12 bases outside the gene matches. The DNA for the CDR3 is TGTGCCAGCACCATCGCGGGGGATTACGACACAGATACGCAGTATTTT. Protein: CASTIAGDYDTDTQYF.

The CDR3 coding sequence is TGTGCCAGCAGTGGGACAGGGGGCCGAGAGACCCAGTACTTC. Its protein product is CASSGTGGRETQYF. The chain links TRBV25-1 to TRBJ2-5; TRBD1 aligns across 11 bases. The CDR3 runs to 14 residues. Germline V CDR1 and CDR2: MGHDK, SYGVNS. After removal of 4 bases from V and 4 bases from J, the junction contained 2 bases not matched to a gene.

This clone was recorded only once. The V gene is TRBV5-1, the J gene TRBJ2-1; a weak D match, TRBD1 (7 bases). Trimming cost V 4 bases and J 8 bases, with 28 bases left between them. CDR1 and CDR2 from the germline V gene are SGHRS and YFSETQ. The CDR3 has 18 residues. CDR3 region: CASSPDGSRRGRDYEQFF. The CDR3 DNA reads TGCGCCAGCAGCCCGGATGGTTCACGGAGGGGGCGCGACTATGAGCAGTTCTTC.

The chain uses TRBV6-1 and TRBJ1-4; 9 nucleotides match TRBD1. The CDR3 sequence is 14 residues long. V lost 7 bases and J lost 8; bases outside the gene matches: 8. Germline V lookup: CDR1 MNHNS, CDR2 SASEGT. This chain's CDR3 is CASKPQGAGEKLFF. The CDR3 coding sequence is TGTGCCAGCAAGCCACAGGGGGCGGGGGAAAAACTGTTTTTT.

Here the CDR3 reads CASSLAPHGSGITQYF. The CDR3 coding sequence is TGTGCCAGCAGCTTGGCCCCCCATGGTAGCGGGATAACGCAGTATTTT. V gene TRBV5-4 combines with J gene TRBJ2-3; 8 bases match TRBD2. Germline V gene sequence: CDR1 SGHNT, CDR2 YYREEE (reference sequence). CDR3 length equals 16 residues. The ends lost 0 bases at V and 9 bases at J; junction bases unmatched: 12.

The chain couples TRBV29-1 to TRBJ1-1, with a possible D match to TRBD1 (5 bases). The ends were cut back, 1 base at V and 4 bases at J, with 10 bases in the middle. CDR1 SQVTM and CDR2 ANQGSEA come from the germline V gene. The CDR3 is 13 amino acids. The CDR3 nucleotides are TGCAGCGTTGAAGGGGGGGTTGGCACTGAAGCTTTCTTT. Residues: CSVEGGVGTEAFF.

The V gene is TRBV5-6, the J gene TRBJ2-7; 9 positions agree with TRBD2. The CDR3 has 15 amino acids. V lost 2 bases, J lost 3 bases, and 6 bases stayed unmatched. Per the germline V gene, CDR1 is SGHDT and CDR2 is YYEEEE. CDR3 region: CASSFIGGGVYEQYF. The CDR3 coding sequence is TGTGCCAGCAGCTTTATTGGCGGGGGGGTCTACGAGCAGTACTTC.